Each of the 7 T cell receptor beta chains below was sequenced from the same sample in a study of CD8+ T cells in alopecia areata (dated by TCRdb to about 2018). The treatment or condition label corresponds to: oral pan-JAK inhibitor, 5-10 mg twice daily. Library preparation used the immunoSEQ multiplex PCR assay. To provide template for TCR sequencing, every sample had RNA extracted and reverse transcribed into cDNA. TCRdb provides this immuneACCESS table in a form limited to in-frame rearrangements. Some clones are lacking; in checked studies, under half of them reflect an unresolved V gene, and why the rest are absent is not known. Across this sample there are approximately 210,000 clones, with just under 65% seen only once. The top ten clonotypes cover approximately 1.3% of the sample. Sequencing used CD4+ T cells sorted from blood, obtained at week 49, from a patient treated with tofacitinib. The receptors were sampled from a human donor with alopecia areata.

The V call is TRBV4-2, the J call TRBJ2-2; D gene ambiguous. Germline loops: CDR1 LGHNA, CDR2 YNFKEQ. CDR3 size: 12 residues. The V and J ends lost 0 bases and 5 bases respectively, with 1 base between them. The CDR3 here is CASSQETGELFF. DNA for the CDR3: TGTGCCAGCAGCCAAGAAACCGGGGAGCTGTTTTTT.

V gene TRBV9 combines with J gene TRBJ1-1; weak D call: TRBD1 (6 bases). Deletions cut 7 bases from V and 1 base from J, with 17 bases between. The CDR3 runs 15 residues. CDR1 and CDR2 from the germline V gene are SGDLS and YYNGEE. Here the CDR3 reads CASGGGTLGNTEAFF. In DNA form, the CDR3 reads TGTGCCAGCGGCGGAGGGACATTGGGGAACACTGAAGCTTTCTTT. Using reference TRBV9 and TRBJ1-1 for the parts outside the CDR3, the full variable domain is DSGVTQTPKHLITATGQRVTLRCSPRSGDLSVYWYQQSLDQGLQFLIQYYNGEERAKGNILERFSAQQFPDLHSELNLSSLELGDSALYFCASGGGTLGNTEAFFGQGTRLTVV.

This clone came up a few times. V gene TRBV6-5 combines with J gene TRBJ2-1; the match to TRBD2 covers 13 bases. This CDR3 contains 14 residues. Germline CDR1 MNHEY, CDR2 SVGAGI. With V trimmed by 6 bases and J by 7 bases, 3 bases remained unmatched. In nucleotides, the CDR3 is TGTGCCAGCAGAGGACTAGCGGGGGTTAATGAGCAGTTCTTC. Protein product: CASRGLAGVNEQFF.

In DNA form, the CDR3 reads TGTGCCTGGTCCCGAGGAGGACAGAATCAGCCCCAGCATTTT. This translates into CAWSRGGQNQPQHF. This chain joins TRBV30 and TRBJ1-5; perhaps TRBD1 as D (6 bases). The CDR3 length is 14 residues. V gave up 5 bases and J gave up 4 bases, with 15 bases separating them. Looked up from germline, CDR1 is GTSNPN and CDR2 is SVGIG (reference sequence). The variable domain in full, completed from reference TRBV30 and TRBJ1-5, reads SQTIHQWPATLVQPVGSPLSLECTVEGTSNPNLYWYRQAAGRGLQLLFYSVGIGQISSEVPQNLSASRPQDRQFILSSKKLLLSDSGFYLCAWSRGGQNQPQHFGDGTRLSIL.

V is TRBV7-3 and J is TRBJ2-2; D is ambiguous. The germline V and J ends were trimmed by 6 bases and 5 bases, with 13 bases remaining between them. The CDR3 totals 14 residues. Germline V lookup: CDR1 SGHTA, CDR2 FQGTGA. CDR3 sequence (DNA): TGTGCCAGCAGTATCCGACCGGCGACCGGGGAGCTGTTTTTT. Translation gives CASSIRPATGELFF.

The J gene is TRBJ2-5, the V gene TRBV9; the match to TRBD1 covers 9 bases. CDR3 length: 16 residues. V was clipped by 0 bases and J by 5 bases; unmatched bases: 8. CDR1 SGDLS and CDR2 YYNGEE come from the germline V gene. The CDR3 loop is CASSVAPTGGRETQYF. The CDR3, as DNA: TGTGCCAGCAGCGTAGCACCCACAGGGGGCCGGGAGACCCAGTACTTC. Looking up the rest from reference TRBV9 and TRBJ2-5 gives the full variable domain: DSGVTQTPKHLITATGQRVTLRCSPRSGDLSVYWYQQSLDQGLQFLIQYYNGEERAKGNILERFSAQQFPDLHSELNLSSLELGDSALYFCASSVAPTGGRETQYFGPGTRLLVL.

CDR3 in amino acids: CAWGYPNYGYTF. The CDR3 nucleotides read TGTGCCTGGGGCTATCCTAACTATGGCTACACCTTC. This chain uses TRBV30 with TRBJ1-2; D is uncertain. The V and J ends lost 5 bases and 0 bases respectively, with 7 bases between them. The CDR3 contains 12 residues. CDR1 is GTSNPN and CDR2 is SVGIG in the germline V gene (reference sequence).